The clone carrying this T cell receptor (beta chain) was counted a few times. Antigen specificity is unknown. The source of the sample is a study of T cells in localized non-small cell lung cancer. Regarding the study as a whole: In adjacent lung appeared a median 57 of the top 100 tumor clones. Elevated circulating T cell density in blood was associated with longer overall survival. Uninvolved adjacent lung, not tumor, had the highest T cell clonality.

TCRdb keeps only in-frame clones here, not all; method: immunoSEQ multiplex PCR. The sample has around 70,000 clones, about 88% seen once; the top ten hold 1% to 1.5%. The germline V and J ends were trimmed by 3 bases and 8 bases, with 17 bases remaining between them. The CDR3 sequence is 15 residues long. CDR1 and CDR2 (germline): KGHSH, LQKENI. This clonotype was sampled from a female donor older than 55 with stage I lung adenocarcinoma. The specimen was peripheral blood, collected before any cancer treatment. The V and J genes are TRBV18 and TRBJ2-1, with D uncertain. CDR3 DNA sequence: TGTGCCAGCTCACCTTCCACCCGACAATGGCATGAGCAGTTCTTC. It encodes CASSPSTRQWHEQFF.